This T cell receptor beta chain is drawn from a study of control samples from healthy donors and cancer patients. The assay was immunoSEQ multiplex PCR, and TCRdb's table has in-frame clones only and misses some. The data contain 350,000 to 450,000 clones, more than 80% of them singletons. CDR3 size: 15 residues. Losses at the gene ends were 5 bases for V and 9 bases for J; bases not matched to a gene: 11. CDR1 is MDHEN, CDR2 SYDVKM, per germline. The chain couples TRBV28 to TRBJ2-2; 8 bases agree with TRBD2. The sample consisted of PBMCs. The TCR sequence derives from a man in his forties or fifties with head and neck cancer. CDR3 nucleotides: TGTGCCAGCAGTCTCGGCCGGGGGGGCTTGCGGGAGCTGTTTTTT. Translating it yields CASSLGRGGLRELFF.